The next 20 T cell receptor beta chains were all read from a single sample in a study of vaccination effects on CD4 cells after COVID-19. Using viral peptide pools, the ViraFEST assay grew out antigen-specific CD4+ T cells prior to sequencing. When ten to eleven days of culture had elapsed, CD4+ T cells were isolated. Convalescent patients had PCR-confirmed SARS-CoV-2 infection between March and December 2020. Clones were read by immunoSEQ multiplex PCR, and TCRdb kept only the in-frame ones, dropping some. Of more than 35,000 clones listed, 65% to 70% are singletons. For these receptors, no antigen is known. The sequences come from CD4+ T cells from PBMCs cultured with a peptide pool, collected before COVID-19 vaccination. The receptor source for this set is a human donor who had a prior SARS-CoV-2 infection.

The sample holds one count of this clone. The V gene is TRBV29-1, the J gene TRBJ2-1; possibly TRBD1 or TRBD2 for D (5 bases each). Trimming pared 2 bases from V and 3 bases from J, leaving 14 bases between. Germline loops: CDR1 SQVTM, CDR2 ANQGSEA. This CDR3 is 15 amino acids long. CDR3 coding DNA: TGCAGCGTTGAACCCAGCGGAAGGGGCTACAATGAGCAGTTCTTC. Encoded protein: CSVEPSGRGYNEQFF.

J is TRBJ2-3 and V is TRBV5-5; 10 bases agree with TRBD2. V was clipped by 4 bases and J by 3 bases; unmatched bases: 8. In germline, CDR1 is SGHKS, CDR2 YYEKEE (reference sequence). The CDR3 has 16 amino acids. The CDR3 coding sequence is TGTGCCAGCAGCCTCCCTGTAGCGGGAGGAACAGATACGCAGTATTTT. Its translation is CASSLPVAGGTDTQYF.

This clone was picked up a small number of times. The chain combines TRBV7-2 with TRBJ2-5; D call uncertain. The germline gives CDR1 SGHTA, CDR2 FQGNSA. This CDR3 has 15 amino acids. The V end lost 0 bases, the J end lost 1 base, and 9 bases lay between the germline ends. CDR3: CASSLAGWVQETQYF. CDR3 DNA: TGTGCCAGCAGCTTAGCGGGCTGGGTCCAAGAGACCCAGTACTTC.

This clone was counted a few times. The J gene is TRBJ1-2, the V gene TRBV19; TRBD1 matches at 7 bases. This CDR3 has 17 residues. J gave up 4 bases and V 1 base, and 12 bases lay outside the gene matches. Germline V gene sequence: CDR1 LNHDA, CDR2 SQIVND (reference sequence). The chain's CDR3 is CASSIAPGGGVGYGYTF. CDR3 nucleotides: TGTGCCAGTAGTATAGCGCCGGGAGGGGGCGTCGGCTATGGCTACACCTTC. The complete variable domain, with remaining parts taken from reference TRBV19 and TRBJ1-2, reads DGGITQSPKYLFRKEGQNVTLSCEQNLNHDAMYWYRQDPGQGLRLIYYSQIVNDFQKGDIAEGYSVSREKKESFPLTVTSAQKNPTAFYLCASSIAPGGGVGYGYTFGSGTRLTVV.

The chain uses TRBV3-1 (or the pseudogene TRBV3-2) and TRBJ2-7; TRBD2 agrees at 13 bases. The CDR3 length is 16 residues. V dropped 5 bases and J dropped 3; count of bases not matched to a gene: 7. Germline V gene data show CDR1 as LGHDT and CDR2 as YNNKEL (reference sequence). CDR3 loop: CASSFGLAGVGYEQYF. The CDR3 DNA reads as TGTGCCAGCAGCTTCGGACTAGCGGGGGTAGGCTACGAGCAGTACTTC.

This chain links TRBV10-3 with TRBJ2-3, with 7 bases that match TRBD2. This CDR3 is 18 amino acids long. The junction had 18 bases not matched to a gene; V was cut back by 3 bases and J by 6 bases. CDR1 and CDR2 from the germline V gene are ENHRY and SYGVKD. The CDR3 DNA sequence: TGTGCCATCAGTGAAGTCCGCGGGAGCGCCTCCGATAGGGATACGCAGTATTTT. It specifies CAISEVRGSASDRDTQYF.

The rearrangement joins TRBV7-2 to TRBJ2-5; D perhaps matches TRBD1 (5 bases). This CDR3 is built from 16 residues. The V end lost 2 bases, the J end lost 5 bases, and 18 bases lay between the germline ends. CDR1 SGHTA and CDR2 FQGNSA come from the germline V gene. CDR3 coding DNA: TGTGCCAGCAGCTTAAATCGGCCCCAGGGTGGGGAGACCCAGTACTTC. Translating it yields CASSLNRPQGGETQYF.

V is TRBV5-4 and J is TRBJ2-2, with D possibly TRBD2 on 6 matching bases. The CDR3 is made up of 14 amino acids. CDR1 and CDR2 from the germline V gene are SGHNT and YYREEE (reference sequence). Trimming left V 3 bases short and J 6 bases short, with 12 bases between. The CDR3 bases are TGTGCCAGCAGCTCGGCGTCGGGAGCCGGGGAGCTGTTTTTT. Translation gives CASSSASGAGELFF.

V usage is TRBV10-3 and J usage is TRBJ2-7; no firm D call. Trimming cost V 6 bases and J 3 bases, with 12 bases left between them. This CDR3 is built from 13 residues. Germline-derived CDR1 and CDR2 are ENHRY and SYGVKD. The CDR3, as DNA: TGTGCCATCAGCCGCGAGGCCGGCTACGAGCAGTACTTC. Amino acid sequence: CAISREAGYEQYF.

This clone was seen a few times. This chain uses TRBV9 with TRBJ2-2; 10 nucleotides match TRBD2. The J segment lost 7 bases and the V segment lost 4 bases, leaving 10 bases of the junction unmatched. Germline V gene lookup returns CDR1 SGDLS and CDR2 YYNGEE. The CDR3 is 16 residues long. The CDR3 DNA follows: TGTGCCAGCAGCCCGAAGCGGGAGGGCTGGAACGGGGAGCTGTTTTTT. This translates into CASSPKREGWNGELFF.

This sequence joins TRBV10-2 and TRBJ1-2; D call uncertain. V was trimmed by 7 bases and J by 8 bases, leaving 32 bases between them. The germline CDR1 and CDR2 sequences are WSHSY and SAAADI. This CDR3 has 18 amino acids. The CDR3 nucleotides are TGCGCCAGCATGTCTTTCCCCGGGAGTAACTCTCTTTTCGTCGGCTACACCTTC. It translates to CASMSFPGSNSLFVGYTF.

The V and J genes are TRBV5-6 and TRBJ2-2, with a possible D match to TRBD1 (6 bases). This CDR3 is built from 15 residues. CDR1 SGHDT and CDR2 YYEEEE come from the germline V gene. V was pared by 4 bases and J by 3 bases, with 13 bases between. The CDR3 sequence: CASSNRQDYTGELFF. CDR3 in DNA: TGTGCCAGCAGCAACCGACAGGACTACACCGGGGAGCTGTTTTTT.

CDR3 DNA: TGTGCCACCTCCAAGGGATACGGACAGGGGGACACCGGGGAGCTGTTTTTT. Translation: CATSKGYGQGDTGELFF. The chain combines TRBV24-1 with TRBJ2-2; TRBD1 matches 10 bases. This CDR3 is built from 17 residues. From germline, CDR1 is KGHDR and CDR2 SFDVKD. Unmatched junction bases numbered 12, after V lost 9 bases and J lost 3 bases.

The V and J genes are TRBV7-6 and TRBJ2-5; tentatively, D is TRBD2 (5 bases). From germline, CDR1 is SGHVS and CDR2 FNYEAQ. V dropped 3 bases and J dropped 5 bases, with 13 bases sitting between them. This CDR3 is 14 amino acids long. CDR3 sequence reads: CASSFALAVETQYF. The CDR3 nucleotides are TGTGCCAGCAGCTTCGCCCTAGCCGTGGAGACCCAGTACTTC.

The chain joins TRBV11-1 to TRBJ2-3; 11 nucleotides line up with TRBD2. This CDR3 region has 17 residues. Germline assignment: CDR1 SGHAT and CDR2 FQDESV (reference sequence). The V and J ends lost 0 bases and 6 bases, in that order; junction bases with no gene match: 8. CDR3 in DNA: TGTGCCAGCAGCTTAGCCCCGGGACTAGCGGCAGGGGATACGCAGTATTTT. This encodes CASSLAPGLAAGDTQYF.

The CDR3 coding sequence is TGTGCCAGCAGTTACGGCAGGGGGAATAGAGAAGAGACCCAGTACTTC. As protein: CASSYGRGNREETQYF. The genes are TRBV6-2 or TRBV6-3 and TRBJ2-5; TRBD1 aligns across 7 bases. The CDR3 is 16 residues long. J lost 3 bases, V lost 2 bases, and 9 bases had no gene match. CDR1 is MNHEY, CDR2 SVGEGT, per germline.

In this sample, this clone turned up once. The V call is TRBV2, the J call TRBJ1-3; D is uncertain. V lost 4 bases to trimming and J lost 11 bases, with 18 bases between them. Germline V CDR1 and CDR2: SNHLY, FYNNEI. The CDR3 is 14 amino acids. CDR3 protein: CASSGTYRYFPIYF. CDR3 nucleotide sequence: TGTGCCAGCAGTGGGACGTACCGATATTTCCCCATATATTTT.

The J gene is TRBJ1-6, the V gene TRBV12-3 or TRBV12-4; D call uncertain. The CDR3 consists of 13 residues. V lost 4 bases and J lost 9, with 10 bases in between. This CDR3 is CASSYWGVSPLHF. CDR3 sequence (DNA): TGTGCCAGCAGTTACTGGGGAGTTTCACCCCTCCACTTT.

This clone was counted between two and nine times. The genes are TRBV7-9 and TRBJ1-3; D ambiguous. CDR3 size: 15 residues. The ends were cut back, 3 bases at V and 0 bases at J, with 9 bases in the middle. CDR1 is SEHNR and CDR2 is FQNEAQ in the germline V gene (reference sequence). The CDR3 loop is CASSFQASSGNTIYF. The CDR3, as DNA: TGTGCCAGCAGCTTCCAGGCGAGCTCTGGAAACACCATATATTTT. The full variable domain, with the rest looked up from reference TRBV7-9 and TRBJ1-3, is DTGVSQNPRHKITKRGQNVTFRCDPISEHNRLYWYRQTLGQGPEFLTYFQNEAQLEKSRLLSDRFSAERPKGSFSTLEIQRTEQGDSAMYLCASSFQASSGNTIYFGEGSWLTVV.

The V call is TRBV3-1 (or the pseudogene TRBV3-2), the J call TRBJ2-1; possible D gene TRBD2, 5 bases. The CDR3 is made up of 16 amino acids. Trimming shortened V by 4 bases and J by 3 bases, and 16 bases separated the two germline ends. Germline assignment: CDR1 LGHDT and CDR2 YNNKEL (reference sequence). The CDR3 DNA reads TGTGCCAGCAGCCGACGCGGGTATGGTAACTACAATGAGCAGTTCTTC. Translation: CASSRRGYGNYNEQFF.